This TCR beta chain was recorded in a study of T cell responses to AZD1222 COVID-19 vaccine. Assay used: immunoSEQ multiplex PCR; TCRdb lists only in-frame clones, some missing. The sample shows some 99,000 clones, around 87% of them seen only once. This CDR3 is built from 15 residues. Germline V gene sequence: CDR1 MNHEY, CDR2 SMNVEV (reference sequence). J was trimmed by 5 bases and V by 8 bases; bases with no gene match: 12. The genes are TRBV27 and TRBJ2-7; 10 bases agree with TRBD1. The material was peripheral blood, obtained on day 0 of AZD1222 vaccination. The sequence was obtained from an adult in good health. The CDR3 nucleotides are TGTGCCAGCGGGACAGGGGCGAACCTCCTCGACGAGCAGTACTTC. Translated, it gives CASGTGANLLDEQYF.